This T cell receptor (beta chain) was observed in a study of blood T cell repertoires in COVID-19. As for the study in general: Sources were T cells, B-cell-depleted T cells, or PBMCs; the material itself was cDNA or gDNA.

Per the original methods: Reference gene primer amplification gave estimated nucleated cell counts. Libraries were prepared by immunoSEQ multiplex PCR; TCRdb keeps only in-frame clonotypes and omits some of them. From that table come the V and J calls and clone size; the DNA was used to work out D and trimming. The profile covers hundreds of thousands of clones, with 80% to 90% appearing a single time and just under 9% taken by the ten largest. Participants, roughly 18 to 90 years old, spanned approximately 25 US areas. Allocation to cohorts depended on clinical history reported by the participants. Between the trimmed V and J ends, which lost 5 bases and 6 bases, there was a span of 16 bases. In germline, CDR1 is SEHNR, CDR2 FQNEAQ (reference sequence). This CDR3 is 15 amino acids long.

What was sequenced was PBMCs or T cells enriched from blood (not recorded which). The chain links TRBV7-9 to TRBJ1-4, with D maybe TRBD1 (6 bases). The sequence was collected from a man in his forties who had recovered from COVID-19. The CDR3 bases are TGTGCCAGCAGCGCCACCGGGACAAGGGATGAAAAACTGTTTTTT. This sequence encodes CASSATGTRDEKLFF.